Presented here are 8 T cell receptor beta chains from one specimen sequenced in a study of blood T cell repertoires in COVID-19. The protocol was immunoSEQ multiplex PCR, while the TCRdb copy is restricted to in-frame clones and leaves out a portion. The table records under 200,000 clones, over 75% of them present only once. Sequences were obtained from peripheral blood. All receptors come from a man between 65 and 80 years old with active or convalescent COVID-19.

The chain recombines TRBV7-9 with TRBJ1-1, with a weak D call TRBD1 (5 bases). This CDR3 is built from 14 residues. Germline V gene data show CDR1 as SEHNR and CDR2 as FQNEAQ (reference sequence). Trimming shortened V by 3 bases and J by 2 bases, and 10 bases separated the two germline ends. This CDR3 reads CASSFFDRNTEAFF. The CDR3 region has the DNA TGTGCCAGCAGCTTTTTCGACAGAAACACTGAAGCTTTCTTT.

V and J are TRBV2 and TRBJ1-1, with a tentative D call TRBD1 (5 bases). Trimming took 5 bases from V and 11 from J, leaving 15 bases between them. CDR3 size: 12 residues. Germline V gene sequence: CDR1 SNHLY, CDR2 FYNNEI. The chain's CDR3 is CASSFGGEEAFF. The CDR3 DNA reads TGTGCCAGCAGTTTTGGGGGGGAGGAGGCTTTCTTT.

J is TRBJ1-1 and V is TRBV4-1; D may be TRBD1 (5 bases). The CDR3 spans 14 residues. Germline CDR1 MGHRA, CDR2 YSYEKL. V was shortened by 9 bases and J by 1 base, with 15 bases between the two germline ends. The CDR3 here is CASRTAGGNTEAFF. The DNA of the CDR3 is TGCGCCAGTCGCACCGCGGGGGGGAACACTGAAGCTTTCTTT.

The chain carries TRBV5-1 and TRBJ2-2; D not certain. V shed 1 base and J shed 0 bases, with 13 bases lying between them. The CDR3 length is 17 residues. CDR1 SGHRS and CDR2 YFSETQ come from the germline V gene. The CDR3 is CASSLMEIATNTGELFF. CDR3 coding DNA: TGCGCCAGCAGCTTGATGGAGATAGCTACGAACACCGGGGAGCTGTTTTTT.

This clone was detected once. V gene TRBV30 combines with J gene TRBJ1-6; tentatively, D is TRBD1 (5 bases). This CDR3 is built from 13 residues. CDR1 and CDR2 from the germline V gene are GTSNPN and SVGIG (reference sequence). The ends were cut back, 5 bases at V and 9 bases at J, with 14 bases in the middle. DNA for the CDR3: TGTGCCTGGGCACTAAAGGGGATTTCACCCCTCCACTTT. The encoded protein is CAWALKGISPLHF.

This clone turned up a few times. CDR3 protein: CASSSEQGTVGEQYF. The CDR3 DNA follows: TGCGCCAGCAGCTCCGAACAGGGCACGGTGGGCGAGCAGTACTTC. The gene calls are TRBV5-1 and TRBJ2-7; D perhaps matches TRBD1 (6 bases). The V gene lost 3 bases and the J gene lost 6 bases, with 19 bases spanning the gap. Germline-derived CDR1 and CDR2 are SGHRS and YFSETQ. The CDR3 extends over 15 amino acids. The full variable domain, completed using reference TRBV5-1 and TRBJ2-7, is KAGVTQTPRYLIKTRGQQVTLSCSPISGHRSVSWYQQTPGQGLQFLFEYFSETQRNKGNFPGRFSGRQFSNSRSEMNVSTLELGDSALYLCASSSEQGTVGEQYFGPGTRLTVT.

V and J are TRBV9 and TRBJ1-2; 8 nucleotides agree with TRBD1. In germline, CDR1 is SGDLS, CDR2 YYNGEE. J was trimmed by 4 bases and V by 2 bases; bases with no gene match: 7. This CDR3 is 15 amino acids long. CDR3 amino acids: CASSVADRASYGYTF. As DNA, the CDR3 is TGTGCCAGCAGCGTTGCGGACAGGGCGAGCTATGGCTACACCTTC.

The V and J genes are TRBV4-3 and TRBJ2-7, with a tentative D call TRBD1 (5 bases). CDR3 length: 13 amino acids. Germline V gene sequence: CDR1 LGHNA, CDR2 YSLEER. V was clipped by 1 base and J by 5 bases, with 9 bases between them. The CDR3 is CASSQGQGDEQYF. Here the CDR3 DNA reads TGCGCCAGCAGCCAAGGGCAGGGCGACGAGCAGTACTTC.